One T cell receptor (beta chain) is described in this entry. The target antigen is unknown. These data come from a study of Graves' ophthalmopathy and Graves' hyperthyroidism. Study results and caveats: In blood, most expanded thyroid clonotypes above 0.001 frequency were also detected. Discriminating ophthalmopathy from stable hyperthyroidism, a 13-signature model attained a sensitivity of around 87% and a specificity of around 81%.

Amplification from RNA transcripts yielded the TCR beta CDR3 regions. HTBI-primed RT-PCR formed the first round, and a multiplex PCR formed the second. TCRdb passed the multiplex PCR reads through MiXCR, listing each CDR3 protein once. The sample has over 200,000 distinct CDR3 sequences; under 30% are singletons. Presentation of ophthalmopathy in the donors involved moderate-to-severe activity, CAS ≥3, NOSPECS ≥4 and a duration under 3 months. Physicians reached a diagnosis by relying on clinical symptoms, serum thyroxine, TRAb, thyroid ultrasound and orbital computed tomography. There are 16 residues in the CDR3. Trimming cost V 0 bases and J 4 bases, with 15 bases left between them.

The TCR was taken from a man aged 45-65 years with Graves' ophthalmopathy. The V call is TRBV12-3 or TRBV12-4, the J call TRBJ1-1; TRBD1 might be the D (5 bases). Sequencing was carried out using peripheral blood. CDR3 nucleotide sequence: TGTGCCAGCAGTTTAGCGGGAGGGGCGGGTGTCACTGAAGCTTTCTTT. Protein product: CASSLAGGAGVTEAFF.